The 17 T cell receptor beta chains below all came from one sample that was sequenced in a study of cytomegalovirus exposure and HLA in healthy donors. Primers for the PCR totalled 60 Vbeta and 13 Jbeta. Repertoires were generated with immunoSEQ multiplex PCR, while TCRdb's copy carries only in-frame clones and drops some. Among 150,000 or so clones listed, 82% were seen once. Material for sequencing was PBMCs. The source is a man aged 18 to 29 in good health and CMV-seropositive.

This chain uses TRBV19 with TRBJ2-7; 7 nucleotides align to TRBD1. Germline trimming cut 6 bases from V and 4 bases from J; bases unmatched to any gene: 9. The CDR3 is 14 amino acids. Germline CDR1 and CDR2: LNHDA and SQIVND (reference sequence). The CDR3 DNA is TGTGCCAGTAGGCGTCAGGGGGAGAGTTACGAGCAGTACTTC. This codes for CASRRQGESYEQYF.

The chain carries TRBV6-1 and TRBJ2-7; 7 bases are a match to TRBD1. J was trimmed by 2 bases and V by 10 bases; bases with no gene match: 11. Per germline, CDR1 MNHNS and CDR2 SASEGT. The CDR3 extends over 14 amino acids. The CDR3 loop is CATFDRVIAYEQYF. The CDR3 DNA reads TGTGCCACTTTCGACAGGGTCATTGCCTACGAGCAGTACTTC.

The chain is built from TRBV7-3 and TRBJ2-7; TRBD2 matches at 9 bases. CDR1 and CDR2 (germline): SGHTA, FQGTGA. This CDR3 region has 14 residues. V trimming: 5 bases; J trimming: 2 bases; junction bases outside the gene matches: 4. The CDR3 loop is CASSQAGGPYEQYF. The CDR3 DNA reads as TGTGCCAGCAGCCAGGCGGGAGGGCCCTACGAGCAGTACTTC.

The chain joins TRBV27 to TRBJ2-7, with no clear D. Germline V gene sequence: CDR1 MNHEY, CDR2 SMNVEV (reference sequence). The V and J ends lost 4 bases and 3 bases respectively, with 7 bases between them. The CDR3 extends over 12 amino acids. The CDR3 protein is CASSSQNYEQYF. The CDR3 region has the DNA TGTGCCAGCAGTTCACAGAACTACGAGCAGTACTTC.

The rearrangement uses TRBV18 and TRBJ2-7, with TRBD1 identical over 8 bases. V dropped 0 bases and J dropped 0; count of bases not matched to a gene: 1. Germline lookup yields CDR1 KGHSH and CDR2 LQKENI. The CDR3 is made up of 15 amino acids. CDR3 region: CASSPPDRASYEQYF. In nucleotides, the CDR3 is TGTGCCAGCTCACCACCGGACAGGGCCTCCTACGAGCAGTACTTC.

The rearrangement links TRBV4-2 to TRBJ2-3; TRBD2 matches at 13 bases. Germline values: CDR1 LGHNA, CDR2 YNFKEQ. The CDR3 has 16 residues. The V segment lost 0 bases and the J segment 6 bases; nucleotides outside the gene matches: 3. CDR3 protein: CASSQELAGGQDTQYF. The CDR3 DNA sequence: TGTGCCAGCAGCCAAGAACTAGCGGGAGGGCAGGATACGCAGTATTTT.

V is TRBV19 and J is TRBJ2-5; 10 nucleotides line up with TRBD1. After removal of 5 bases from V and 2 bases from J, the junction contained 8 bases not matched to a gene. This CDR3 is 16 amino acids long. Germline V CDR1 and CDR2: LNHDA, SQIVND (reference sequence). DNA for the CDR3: TGTGCCAGTAGTTTTATCCCGGGACAGGGGCAAGAGACCCAGTACTTC. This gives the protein CASSFIPGQGQETQYF.

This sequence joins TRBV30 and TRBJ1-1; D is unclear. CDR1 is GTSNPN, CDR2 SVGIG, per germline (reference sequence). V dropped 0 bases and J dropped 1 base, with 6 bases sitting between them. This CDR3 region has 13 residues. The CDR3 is CAWSVLQNTEAFF. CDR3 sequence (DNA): TGTGCCTGGAGTGTACTCCAGAACACTGAAGCTTTCTTT.

Here the CDR3 DNA reads TGTGCCAGCAGCGTAGTTCAAGCGAACACTGAAGCTTTCTTT. It translates to CASSVVQANTEAFF. The chain uses TRBV9 and TRBJ1-1; D remains unclear. The V end lost 0 bases, the J end lost 1 base, and 7 bases lay between the germline ends. The germline CDR1 and CDR2 sequences are SGDLS and YYNGEE. The CDR3 is 14 residues long.

CDR3 in DNA: TGCGCCAGCAGCCCCGCTCGCGGGAGGCCTAGCACAGATACGCAGTATTTT. This sequence encodes CASSPARGRPSTDTQYF. The chain links TRBV5-1 to TRBJ2-3; 8 bases map to TRBD2. V was pared by 4 bases and J by 0 bases, with 10 bases of the junction left unmatched. CDR3 length: 17 residues. In germline, CDR1 is SGHRS, CDR2 YFSETQ.

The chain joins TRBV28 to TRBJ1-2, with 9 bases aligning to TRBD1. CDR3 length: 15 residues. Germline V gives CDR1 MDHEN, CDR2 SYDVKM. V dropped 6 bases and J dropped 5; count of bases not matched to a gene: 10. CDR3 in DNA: TGTGCCAGCAGCACCACCGGGACAGGGCTTTATGGCTACACCTTC. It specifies CASSTTGTGLYGYTF.

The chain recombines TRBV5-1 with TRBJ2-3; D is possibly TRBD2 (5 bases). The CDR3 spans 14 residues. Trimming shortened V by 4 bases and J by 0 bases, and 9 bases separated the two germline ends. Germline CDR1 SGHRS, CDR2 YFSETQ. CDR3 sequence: CASSPRASTDTQYF. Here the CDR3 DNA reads TGCGCCAGCAGCCCGAGGGCTAGCACAGATACGCAGTATTTT.

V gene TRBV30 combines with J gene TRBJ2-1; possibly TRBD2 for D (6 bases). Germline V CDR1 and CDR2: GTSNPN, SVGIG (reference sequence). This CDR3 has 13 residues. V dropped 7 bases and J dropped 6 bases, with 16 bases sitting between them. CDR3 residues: CASSGEAFNEQFF. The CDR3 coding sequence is TGTGCCTCCTCGGGGGAAGCTTTCAATGAGCAGTTCTTC.

CDR3 region: CASSFGGGGQYF. In nucleotides, the CDR3 is TGTGCCAGCAGTTTCGGGGGAGGAGGGCAGTACTTC. This rearrangement joins TRBV28 to TRBJ2-7, with a possible D match to TRBD2 (6 bases). With 3 bases removed from V and 9 bases from J, the gap between germline ends came to 12 bases. CDR3 size: 12 residues. Germline CDR1 MDHEN, CDR2 SYDVKM.

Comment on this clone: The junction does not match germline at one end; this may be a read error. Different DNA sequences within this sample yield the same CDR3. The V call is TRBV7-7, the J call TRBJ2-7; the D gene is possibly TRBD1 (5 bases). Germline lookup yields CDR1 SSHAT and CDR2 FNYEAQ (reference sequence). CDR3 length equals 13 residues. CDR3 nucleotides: TGTGCTAGCAGCTTAGGGGCAGACTACGAGCAGTACTTC. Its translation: CASSLGADYEQYF.

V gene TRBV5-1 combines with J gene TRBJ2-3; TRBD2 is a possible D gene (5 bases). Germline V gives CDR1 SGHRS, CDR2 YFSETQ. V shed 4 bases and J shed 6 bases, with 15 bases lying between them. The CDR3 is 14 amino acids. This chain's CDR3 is CASSPKGRGDTQYF. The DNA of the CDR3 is TGCGCCAGCAGCCCCAAGGGAAGAGGGGATACGCAGTATTTT.

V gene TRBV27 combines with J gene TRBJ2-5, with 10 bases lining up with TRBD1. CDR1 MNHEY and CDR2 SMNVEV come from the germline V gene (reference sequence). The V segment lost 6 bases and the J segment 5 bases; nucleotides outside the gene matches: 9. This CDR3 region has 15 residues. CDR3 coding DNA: TGTGCCAGCAGCCAGGACAGGGGGGGCCAGGAGACCCAGTACTTC. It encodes CASSQDRGGQETQYF.